The clone carrying this T cell receptor beta chain was seen only a few times. Its antigen is not known. This sample is drawn from a study of shared clonotypes between healthy human individuals. Study overall: Each donor's CD4 naive and CD4 memory cells filled three plates apiece, CD8 naive two, and CD8 memory one. Study-wide results and limits: Represented diversity (both genetic and exposure-history) was limited by the small number of donors.

On sorted subsets, replicate PCRs used 150 to 250 ng DNA, or roughly 30,000 T cell genomes. Profiled with immunoSEQ multiplex PCR; TCRdb holds only in-frame clones, not every one. The data show 2 million to 3 million clones, roughly 93% seen once. Donation came from healthy HIV-negative adults that had no recent acute infections or vaccinations. CDR1 is GTSNPN, CDR2 SVGIG, per germline (reference sequence). V gave up 2 bases and J gave up 1 base, with 3 bases separating them. The CDR3 runs 12 residues. This chain uses TRBV30 with TRBJ1-3; D gene ambiguous. Sequenced material: naive CD4+ T cells from PBMCs. Stated subset: CD45RA+ positively selected. The sequence came from a man between 18 and 29 years old in good health. Some clones in this sample may be carry-over from other donors' samples. The CDR3 DNA is TGTGCCTGGAGTTATTCTGGAAACACCATATATTTT. Its translation is CAWSYSGNTIYF.